These 7 T cell receptor beta chains came from one sample sequenced in a study of cytomegalovirus exposure and HLA in healthy donors. Repertoires were generated with immunoSEQ multiplex PCR, while TCRdb's copy carries only in-frame clones and drops some. This sample has 180,000 or so clones, with roughly 89% found just once. The specimen sequenced was PBMCs. The receptor source for this set is a woman in her 30s in good health and CMV-seronegative.

The chain recombines TRBV5-1 with TRBJ1-2, with 8 bases that match TRBD1. V lost 4 bases to trimming and J lost 8 bases; unmatched junction nucleotides: 10. The CDR3 runs to 14 residues. In germline, CDR1 is SGHRS, CDR2 YFSETQ. CDR3 amino acids: CASSDDRGGQGYTF. CDR3 sequence (DNA): TGCGCCAGCAGCGATGACAGGGGCGGTCAGGGCTACACCTTC.

In this sample, this clone turned up a few times. The rearrangement links TRBV5-5 to TRBJ1-1; D gene ambiguous. The CDR3 length is 12 residues. Germline CDR1 and CDR2: SGHKS and YYEKEE (reference sequence). Trimming shortened V by 4 bases and J by 5 bases, and 9 bases separated the two germline ends. The CDR3 DNA reads TGTGCCAGCAGCCGAGACGGGACTGAAGCTTTCTTT. Encoded protein: CASSRDGTEAFF.

The J gene is TRBJ1-2, the V gene TRBV2, with 8 positions matching TRBD1. This CDR3 has 15 residues. Germline lookup yields CDR1 SNHLY and CDR2 FYNNEI. Trimming removed 4 bases from V and 2 bases from J; junction bases left unmatched: 6. CDR3 DNA: TGTGCCAGCAGTGGCCGTCAGGGGGCCAACTATGGCTACACCTTC. Translation gives CASSGRQGANYGYTF.

This rearrangement joins TRBV29-1 to TRBJ2-7; the D is unclear. Germline values: CDR1 SQVTM, CDR2 ANQGSEA. The CDR3 has 12 residues. Trimming removed 4 bases from V and 0 bases from J, with 7 bases in between. Here the CDR3 reads CSVGGSSYEQYF. DNA of the CDR3: TGCAGCGTTGGAGGCAGCTCCTACGAGCAGTACTTC.

This clone has a single count. This chain's CDR3 is CASSVSPGFGNTIYF. The CDR3 region has the DNA TGTGCCAGCAGCGTAAGTCCCGGGTTTGGAAACACCATATATTTT. The chain links TRBV9 to TRBJ1-3, with D hard to call. CDR1 is SGDLS, CDR2 YYNGEE, per germline. The CDR3 has 15 residues. Deletions cut 1 base from V and 3 bases from J, with 11 bases between.

The chain couples TRBV10-3 to TRBJ1-1; maybe TRBD1 (6 bases). V dropped 6 bases and J dropped 0 bases, with 11 bases sitting between them. CDR1 is ENHRY, CDR2 SYGVKD, per germline. CDR3 length: 14 amino acids. CDR3 region: CAIRRGLLNTEAFF. Here the CDR3 DNA reads TGTGCCATCAGGAGGGGGTTGTTGAACACTGAAGCTTTCTTT.

The chain joins TRBV19 to TRBJ1-5; 8 bases align to TRBD1. Germline CDR1 is LNHDA and CDR2 is SQIVND (reference sequence). The CDR3 has 16 residues. V was pared by 5 bases and J by 6 bases, with 12 bases of the junction left unmatched. For the CDR3, the DNA is TGTGCCAGTAGTGCCAAGACAGGGGCGAGGGGTCAGCCCCAGCATTTT. This encodes CASSAKTGARGQPQHF.